This section outlines one T cell receptor beta chain sequence together with its context. Its antigen is currently unknown. PCR was performed using 60 Vbeta and 13 Jbeta primers. As originally analysed: As a later analysis found, there were tens of millions of unique TCR beta chains, of which roughly 11 million were shared. Repertoires were generated with immunoSEQ multiplex PCR, while TCRdb's copy carries only in-frame clones and drops some. The V and J calls and clone size are taken from that table; D and trimming were inferred from the DNA. The sample has approximately 30,000 clones. Healthy bone marrow donors made up the cohort. These data come from a study of cytomegalovirus exposure and HLA in healthy donors. Study findings and constraints: Sequence variants that were highly shared formed a cluster that was likely a sequencing artifact.

The V end lost 4 bases, the J end lost 1 base, and 11 bases lay between the germline ends. The CDR3 has 15 amino acids. The germline V gene encodes CDR1 SGHNT and CDR2 YYREEE (reference sequence). The sample taken for sequencing was PBMCs. This receptor was identified in a woman in her thirties or forties in good health and CMV-seropositive. This chain connects TRBV5-4 to TRBJ2-2, with D possibly being TRBD2 (6 bases). CDR3 nucleotide sequence: TGTGCCAGCAGCCCGGGGGATCTGAACACCGGGGAGCTGTTTTTT. It specifies CASSPGDLNTGELFF.